Listed here are 31 T cell receptor beta chains from one sample, sequenced in a study of T cells in women clearing cervical HPV infection. The data were produced by immunoSEQ multiplex PCR, yet TCRdb's version contains in-frame clones alone and is incomplete. This repertoire includes roughly 22,000 clones. The source material was blood buffy coat. Every receptor here comes from a woman aged 18 to 75 with a cervical HPV16 infection that either progressed to CIN3+ or cleared (not recorded which).

CDR3 residues: CSARDAGADGYTF. Incomplete CDR3 DNA: TGCAGTGCTAGAGATGCAGGGGCGGACGGC. This rearrangement joins TRBV20-1 to TRBJ1-2; maybe TRBD1 (6 bases). The read ends 3 residues before the CDR3 terminus; that terminus is restored from the germline J gene. CDR3 size: 13 residues. The germline gives CDR1 DFQATT, CDR2 SNEGSKA (reference sequence).

Comments on this clone: The observed sequence ends 3 residues before the CDR3 terminus, with the missing tail filled in from the germline J gene. The chain carries TRBV3-1 (or the pseudogene TRBV3-2) and TRBJ2-5; TRBD2 agrees at 7 bases. The length of the CDR3 is 16 residues. V dropped 4 bases and J dropped 5; count of bases not matched to a gene: 13. CDR1 and CDR2 (germline): LGHDT, YNNKEL (reference sequence). CDR3 DNA (partial): TGTGCCAGCAGCCTTGGGGGGGGTCCTGCCCTGGAGACC. Amino acids: CASSLGGGPALET. The full-length CDR3 reads as CASSLGGGPALETQYF.

Details on this clone: An end of the junction differs from the germline gene, which may be a read error. With the read ending 3 residues before the CDR3 end, the germline J gene is used to fill in that end. Other DNA sequences in the sample encode the same CDR3. The rearrangement uses TRBV5-1 and TRBJ1-3; 7 bases map to TRBD1. The CDR3 totals 15 residues. Germline CDR1 SGHRS, CDR2 YFSETQ. CDR3 DNA (partial): TGCGCCAGCAGCTTGGGACAGGGAGCGGGAAACACT. This gives the protein CASSLGQGAGNT. The full CDR3 reads CASSLGQGAGNTIYF.

Comment on this clone: Read data end 3 residues before the CDR3 end; the end is taken from the germline J gene. The rearrangement joins TRBV6-2 or TRBV6-3 to TRBJ1-2; no clear D. V lost 7 bases, J lost 3 bases, and 6 bases lay in between. The CDR3 has 11 amino acids. From germline, CDR1 is MNHEY and CDR2 SVGEGT. The CDR3 protein is CASMADYGYTF. Incomplete CDR3 DNA: TGTGCCAGCATGGCGGACTATGGC.

About this clone: The read ends 3 residues shy of where the CDR3 ends; the end is completed using the germline J gene. This chain connects TRBV30 to TRBJ1-2; D might be TRBD1 (6 bases). The germline V gene encodes CDR1 GTSNPN and CDR2 SVGIG (reference sequence). The CDR3 is 15 amino acids. CDR3 bases read: TGTGCCTGGAGTGTTGACGGGGGGGCCATGAATGAC. Translated, it gives CAWSVDGGAMND. The complete CDR3 reads CAWSVDGGAMNDYTF.

On this clone itself: The CDR3 goes on 3 residues after the read ends, and that part is filled in from the germline J gene. The V call is TRBV30, the J call TRBJ2-4, with TRBD1 identical over 8 bases. The CDR3 contains 16 residues. The V gene's germline CDR1 is GTSNPN and CDR2 SVGIG (reference sequence). The covered CDR3 bases are TGTGCCTGGAGTCCCCCCGGGACAGGTTCCAACTATGGT. It translates to CAWSPPGTGSNYG. The CDR3 as a whole reads CAWSPPGTGSNYGQYF.

Turning to this clone: The missing CDR3 end, 3 residues past where the read stops, is filled in from the germline J gene. Other nucleotide sequences from this sample produce the same CDR3. The gene calls are TRBV19 and TRBJ1-3; D possibly corresponds to TRBD1 (5 bases). The V and J ends lost 5 bases and 7 bases respectively, with 12 bases between them. CDR1 and CDR2 from the germline V gene are LNHDA and SQIVND (reference sequence). The CDR3 is 13 amino acids. Partial CDR3 DNA: TGTGCCAGTAGTGGGGGGGGGTTTAACACC. As protein: CASSGGGFNT. The whole CDR3 sequence is CASSGGGFNTIYF.

A note on this clone: The CDR3 end lies 3 residues beyond the end of the read and is filled in from the germline J gene. The chain combines TRBV30 with TRBJ2-2; D possibly corresponds to TRBD1 (6 bases). The CDR3 totals 16 residues. Trimming shortened V by 4 bases and J by 4 bases, and 19 bases separated the two germline ends. Germline V gene sequence: CDR1 GTSNPN, CDR2 SVGIG (reference sequence). The sequenced CDR3 bases are TGTGCCTGGACCCTCAAACAGGGTATCGGCACCGGGGAG. It encodes CAWTLKQGIGTGE. The full CDR3 is CAWTLKQGIGTGELFF.

The sequenced part of the CDR3 DNA is TGCAGCGTTGAAGACAGGGGTACTAATGAAAAG. It yields the protein CSVEDRGTNEK. The whole CDR3 protein reads CSVEDRGTNEKLFF. The genes are TRBV29-1 and TRBJ2-2, with D maybe TRBD1 (6 bases). The CDR3 end is not reached by the read, which stops 3 residues before it; the germline J gene fills it in. Germline CDR1 reads SQVTM; CDR2 reads ANQGSEA. The CDR3 consists of 14 residues.

Turning to this clone: The read gets to within 3 residues of the CDR3 end, and the germline J gene fills in the rest. The chain has TRBV5-4 and TRBJ1-2; the match to TRBD1 covers 10 bases. Trimming cost V 4 bases and J 7 bases; bases outside gene matches: 4. This CDR3 comprises 13 residues. Germline V gene sequence: CDR1 SGHNT, CDR2 YYREEE (reference sequence). The CDR3 bases that were read are TGTGCCAGCAGCAGCGGGACAGGGGTTGGC. It codes for CASSSGTGVG. The whole CDR3 protein is CASSSGTGVGYTF.

About this clone: The read is 3 residues too short to cover the CDR3 end, so that end is filled in from the germline J gene. V and J are TRBV30 and TRBJ1-2, with 7 positions matching TRBD1. Germline assignment: CDR1 GTSNPN and CDR2 SVGIG (reference sequence). The CDR3 sequence is 14 residues long. CDR3 in amino acids: CAWNAGTVSYDYTF. Partial CDR3 DNA: TGTGCCTGGAATGCCGGGACAGTCTCCTACGAC.

With respect to this clone: The DNA ends 3 residues before the CDR3 does, and the rest of the CDR3 is filled in from the germline J gene. The V gene is TRBV5-1, the J gene TRBJ2-1; D is undetermined. Germline CDR1 SGHRS, CDR2 YFSETQ. The CDR3 loop spans 16 amino acids. Trimming cost V 0 bases and J 3 bases, with 13 bases left between them. Partial CDR3 DNA: TGCGCCAGCAGCTTGGCCGGTGCGACGGGCTACAATGAG. It encodes CASSLAGATGYNE. The complete CDR3 protein is CASSLAGATGYNEQFF.

In regard to this clone: The read falls 3 residues short of the CDR3 end, and the missing part is taken from the germline J gene. This sequence joins TRBV11-3 and TRBJ2-3; 7 positions agree with TRBD2. Germline CDR1 SGHNT, CDR2 YENEEA. V lost 1 base, J lost 6 bases, and 7 bases stayed unmatched. This CDR3 contains 15 residues. The part of the CDR3 DNA that was read is TGTGCCAGCAGCTTAGTTACGGCGGGGGTTGATACG. This codes for CASSLVTAGVDT. Given in full, the CDR3 is CASSLVTAGVDTQYF.

Regarding this clone: The CDR3 end falls 3 residues outside the read, so it is completed with the germline J gene. The genes are TRBV20-1 and TRBJ2-5, with D possibly TRBD1 on 5 matching bases. Germline V lookup: CDR1 DFQATT, CDR2 SNEGSKA (reference sequence). The V end was cut by 6 bases, the J end by 5 bases, with 13 bases between. This CDR3 has 12 amino acids. The CDR3: CSAVTGSETQYF. The CDR3 DNA, read in part, is TGCAGTGCCGTAACAGGTTCTGAGACC.

Comment on this clone: The CDR3 goes on 3 residues after the read ends, and that part is filled in from the germline J gene. This chain uses TRBV7-2 with TRBJ2-7; 12 positions match TRBD2. With V trimmed by 3 bases and J by 2 bases, 2 bases remained unmatched. The CDR3 is made up of 15 amino acids. Germline V gives CDR1 SGHTA, CDR2 FQGNSA. CDR3 amino acids: CASSFSSGRAYEQYF. The covered CDR3 bases are TGTGCCAGCAGCTTCTCTAGCGGGAGGGCCTACGAG.

Comments on this clone: The read terminates 3 residues before the CDR3 end, so the remaining end is supplied by the germline J gene. This chain uses TRBV4-1 with TRBJ2-2; 7 nucleotides align to TRBD1. Germline V lookup: CDR1 MGHRA, CDR2 YSYEKL. CDR3 length: 15 residues. The CDR3 region is CASSQGAGGNEKLFF. The CDR3 bases that were read are TGCGCCAGCAGCCAAGGTGCAGGGGGAAATGAAAAG.

In regard to this clone: Mismatch with germline at one junction end may stem from a read error. The sequenced fragment ends 3 residues before the CDR3 boundary, so the rest is inferred from the germline J gene. Other nucleotide sequences from this sample produce the same CDR3. This chain uses TRBV7-9 with TRBJ1-3; 7 bases are shared with TRBD1. This CDR3 region has 15 residues. Germline V lookup: CDR1 SEHNR, CDR2 FQNEAQ (reference sequence). Incomplete CDR3 DNA: TGTGCCAGCAGCTTACACAGGGGCGGTAGAAACACG. This encodes CASSLHRGGRNT. The complete CDR3 reads CASSLHRGGRNTIYF.

A note on this clone: The read terminates 3 residues before the CDR3 end, so the remaining end is supplied by the germline J gene. The V gene is TRBV11-2, the J gene TRBJ2-5; 10 bases are shared with TRBD1. V lost 5 bases to trimming and J lost 4 bases; unmatched junction nucleotides: 7. The germline V gene has CDR1 SGHAT and CDR2 FQNNGV. There are 15 residues in the CDR3. The covered CDR3 bases are TGTGCCAGCAGCCTGGGACAGGGGAATGGAGAGACC. Residues: CASSLGQGNGET. In full, the CDR3 reads CASSLGQGNGETQYF.

On this clone: The DNA ends 3 residues before the CDR3 does, and the rest of the CDR3 is filled in from the germline J gene. V usage is TRBV7-9 and J usage is TRBJ2-3, with D possibly being TRBD1 (6 bases). Germline V CDR1 and CDR2: SEHNR, FQNEAQ (reference sequence). Trimming took 5 bases from V and 5 from J, leaving 14 bases between them. CDR3 length: 14 amino acids. The DNA read from the CDR3 is TGTGCCAGCAGCGAACAGGGTTTTGAAGATACG. It translates to CASSEQGFEDT. The full CDR3 sequence reads CASSEQGFEDTQYF.

This clone is deemed medium-sized (0.01 to 0.1%) by its frequency. The read halts 3 residues ahead of the CDR3 end, with the missing end drawn from the germline J gene. The chain couples TRBV11-2 to TRBJ1-4; D is uncertain. The CDR3 length is 11 residues. Trimming pared 1 base from V and 10 bases from J, leaving 4 bases between. Germline values: CDR1 SGHAT, CDR2 FQNNGV. CDR3 DNA (partial): TGTGCCAGCAGCTTAGGTCGAAAA. It codes for CASSLGRK. The entire CDR3 protein is CASSLGRKLFF.

By frequency, this clone registers medium-sized. The CDR3 loop reads CASSPRTGSFQETQYF. CDR3 DNA (partial): TGTGCCAGCTCACCGCGGACAGGCTCCTTCCAAGAGACC. J is TRBJ2-5 and V is TRBV18, with TRBD1 matching over 7 bases. The read comes to an end 3 residues before the CDR3 does, leaving the germline J gene to fill in the end. The V gene end was trimmed by 3 bases and the J gene end by 1 base; junction bases not matched to a gene: 8. CDR3 length: 16 amino acids. Germline V gene lookup returns CDR1 KGHSH and CDR2 LQKENI.

Regarding this clone: The read finishes 3 residues shy of the CDR3 end, and the germline J gene is used to complete it. The V call is TRBV28, the J call TRBJ2-7; 8 bases match TRBD1. CDR1 is MDHEN, CDR2 SYDVKM, per germline. Trimming at V came to 7 bases and at J to 3 bases, leaving 2 bases not matched to a gene. The CDR3 spans 12 residues. The CDR3 spells CASNDRGYEQYF. CDR3 DNA, as far as it was read: TGTGCCAGCAATGACAGGGGCTACGAG.

Regarding this clone: The read is 3 residues too short to cover the CDR3 end, so that end is filled in from the germline J gene. The chain links TRBV18 to TRBJ2-7; D is unclear. Trimming took off 4 bases at V and 1 base at J, with 17 bases between the two ends. The CDR3 runs 16 residues. In germline, CDR1 is KGHSH, CDR2 LQKENI. The covered CDR3 bases are TGTGCCAGCTCACGTCTTGGTCCCGCAGGTTCCTACGAG. Its translation is CASSRLGPAGSYE. From start to end, the CDR3 is CASSRLGPAGSYEQYF.

As concerns this clone: An end of the junction does not agree with germline; a read error may underlie this. The CDR3 end falls 3 residues outside the read, so it is completed with the germline J gene. Distinct nucleotide sequences in the sample also encode this CDR3. The V call is TRBV7-8, the J call TRBJ1-3; 9 positions match TRBD1. Germline CDR1 and CDR2: SGHVS and FQNEAQ. The CDR3 covers 15 residues. The CDR3 here is CASRGQGNSGNTIYF. Partial CDR3 DNA: TGTGCCAGCAGGGGACAGGGTAATTCTGGAAACACG. The full variable domain, in which reference TRBV7-8 and TRBJ1-3 provide the parts outside the CDR3, is GAGVSQSPRYKVAKRGQDVALRCDPISGHVSLFWYQQALGQGPEFLTYFQNEAQLDKSGLPSDRFFAERPEGSVSTLKIQRTQQEDSAVYLCASRGQGNSGNTIYFGEGSWLTVV.

As concerns this clone: The read finishes 3 residues shy of the CDR3 end, and the germline J gene is used to complete it. The V and J genes are TRBV5-1 and TRBJ2-5; 8 bases map to TRBD1. The CDR3 has 15 residues. Germline V CDR1 and CDR2: SGHRS, YFSETQ. V lost 4 bases and J lost 2; bases outside the gene matches: 7. CDR3 region: CASSRTGQDQETQYF. The part of the CDR3 DNA that was read is TGCGCCAGCAGCCGGACGGGACAGGATCAAGAGACC.

As to this clone: The CDR3 extends 3 residues past the end of the read, so its final part is completed from the germline J gene. The rearrangement joins TRBV12-3 or TRBV12-4 to TRBJ1-1; D may be TRBD1 (5 bases). Trimming took 3 bases from V and 2 from J, leaving 10 bases between them. The CDR3 loop spans 14 amino acids. CDR3 sequence reads: CASSFTGSNTEAFF. The CDR3 bases that were read are TGTGCCAGCAGTTTCACAGGCTCCAACACTGAA.

As to this clone: The read is 3 residues too short to cover the CDR3 end, so that end is filled in from the germline J gene. This chain links TRBV12-3 or TRBV12-4 with TRBJ2-1, with D possibly called TRBD1 or TRBD2 (5 bases each). Trimming removed 7 bases from V and 0 bases from J, with 19 bases in between. The CDR3 totals 17 residues. CDR3 DNA, as far as it was read: TGTGCCAGCACAAACAATTTCCCAGGGAGCTCCTACAATGAG. It encodes CASTNNFPGSSYNE. From start to end, the CDR3 is CASTNNFPGSSYNEQFF.

CDR3 amino acids: CASSPGQWSNQPQHF. The sequenced CDR3 bases are TGCGCCAGCAGCCCGGGACAGTGGAGCAATCAGCCC. The V call is TRBV5-1, the J call TRBJ1-5; the match to TRBD1 covers 7 bases. The sequence runs out 3 residues before the end of the CDR3; the remainder is reconstructed from the germline J gene. This CDR3 region has 15 residues. Trimming removed 4 bases from V and 1 base from J; junction bases left unmatched: 5. From germline, CDR1 is SGHRS and CDR2 YFSETQ.

Regarding this clone: The read finishes 3 residues shy of the CDR3 end, and the germline J gene is used to complete it. This sequence joins TRBV7-2 and TRBJ2-2; D is perhaps TRBD1 (5 bases). Germline loops: CDR1 SGHTA, CDR2 FQGNSA. This CDR3 is 15 amino acids long. The covered CDR3 bases are TGTGCCAGCAGCTTAGTCTCAGGGCTTCAGGAAAAG. It encodes CASSLVSGLQEK. The full CDR3 sequence reads CASSLVSGLQEKLFF.

Comment on this clone: The read finishes 3 residues shy of the CDR3 end, and the germline J gene is used to complete it. The chain is built from TRBV20-1 and TRBJ2-3; 8 bases are a match to TRBD1. Per germline, CDR1 DFQATT and CDR2 SNEGSKA (reference sequence). This CDR3 region has 15 residues. CDR3 loop: CSARAQGAIRETQYF. The CDR3 DNA, read in part, is TGCAGTGCTAGAGCCCAGGGGGCTATCCGGGAGACG.

As to this clone: With the read ending 3 residues before the CDR3 end, the germline J gene is used to fill in that end. J is TRBJ2-5 and V is TRBV5-1, with D perhaps TRBD2 (7 bases). Per germline, CDR1 SGHRS and CDR2 YFSETQ. The CDR3 is 13 amino acids. Trimming took 7 bases from V and 4 from J, leaving 14 bases between them. CDR3 region: CASGRGAGETQYF. The sequenced part of the CDR3 DNA is TGCGCCAGCGGCCGGGGGGCCGGAGAGACC.